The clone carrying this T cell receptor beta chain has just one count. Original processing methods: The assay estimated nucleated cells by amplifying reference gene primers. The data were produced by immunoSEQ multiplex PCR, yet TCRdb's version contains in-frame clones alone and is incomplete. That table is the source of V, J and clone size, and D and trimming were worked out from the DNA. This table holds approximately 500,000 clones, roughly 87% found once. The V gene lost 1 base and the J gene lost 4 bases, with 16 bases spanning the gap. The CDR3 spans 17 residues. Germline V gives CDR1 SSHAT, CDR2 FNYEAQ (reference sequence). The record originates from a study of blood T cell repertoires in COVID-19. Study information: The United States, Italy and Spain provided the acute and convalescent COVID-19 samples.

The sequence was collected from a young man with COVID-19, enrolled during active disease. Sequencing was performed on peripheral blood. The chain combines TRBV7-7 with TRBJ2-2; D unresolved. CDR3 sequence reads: CASSLGTTPLGTGELFF. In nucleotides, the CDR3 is TGTGCCAGCAGCTTAGGAACTACACCGTTGGGCACCGGGGAGCTGTTTTTT.